The 9 T cell receptor beta chains below all came from one sample that was sequenced in a study of blood T cell repertoires in COVID-19 (TCRdb year 2020). Library preparation employed the immunoSEQ multiplex PCR assay. TCRdb limited this immuneACCESS table to in-frame rearrangements with V and J called. A share of clones is missing; checked studies link under half to unresolved V genes, and the rest is unexplained. The sample table contains 330,000 or so clones; only one count was recorded for 88% of them. The ten largest account for 5% of the sample. The sample was PBMCs or T cells enriched from blood (not recorded which). These receptors were obtained from a man aged 30 to 39 who had recovered from COVID-19.

CDR3 DNA: TGTGCCAGCAGTCAAGGACGAGGCACTGAAGCTTTCTTT. Translated: CASSQGRGTEAFF. This chain joins TRBV2 and TRBJ1-1; D gene uncertain. The CDR3 runs 13 residues. Germline CDR1 is SNHLY and CDR2 is FYNNEI. Trimming shortened V by 5 bases and J by 4 bases, and 11 bases separated the two germline ends.

J is TRBJ1-1 and V is TRBV7-8, with D hard to call. CDR3 size: 14 residues. The germline V gene has CDR1 SGHVS and CDR2 FQNEAQ. V was trimmed by 8 bases and J by 1 base, leaving 14 bases between them. CDR3 sequence (DNA): TGTGCCAGCGGAATTCACTCAGGGAACACTGAAGCTTTCTTT. Translating gives CASGIHSGNTEAFF.

In its sample, this clone was seen once. The J gene is TRBJ1-2, the V gene TRBV7-7; tentatively, D is TRBD1 (5 bases). This CDR3 is 11 amino acids long. Germline values: CDR1 SSHAT, CDR2 FNYEAQ (reference sequence). Trimming removed 4 bases from V and 8 bases from J, with 8 bases in between. CDR3 sequence reads: CASSSSGGYTF. The CDR3 region has the DNA TGTGCCAGCAGCTCCTCAGGGGGCTACACCTTC.

The V and J genes are TRBV7-6 and TRBJ2-1; 13 bases are a match to TRBD2. CDR3 length: 14 amino acids. Germline CDR1 SGHVS, CDR2 FNYEAQ. The V segment lost 4 bases and the J segment 15 bases; nucleotides outside the gene matches: 9. DNA for the CDR3: TGTGCCAGCAGCTCAACCGGGACTAGCGGGGAGGCGTTCTTC. The encoded protein is CASSSTGTSGEAFF.

The chain links TRBV3-1 (or the pseudogene TRBV3-2) to TRBJ2-5; D call uncertain. This CDR3 region has 13 residues. Germline V gives CDR1 LGHDT, CDR2 YNNKEL (reference sequence). V was cut by 3 bases and J by 2 bases, with 7 bases left in between. In nucleotides, the CDR3 is TGTGCCAGCAGCCACCCAGTACAAGAGACCCAGTACTTC. It encodes CASSHPVQETQYF.

The V and J genes are TRBV9 and TRBJ2-7; 9 bases fit TRBD1. The CDR3 totals 14 residues. The V segment lost 3 bases and the J segment 4 bases; nucleotides outside the gene matches: 5. Germline lookup yields CDR1 SGDLS and CDR2 YYNGEE. CDR3 in amino acids: CASSEGQGIYEQYF. As DNA, the CDR3 is TGTGCCAGCAGCGAAGGACAGGGGATATACGAGCAGTACTTC.

This chain joins TRBV12-3 or TRBV12-4 and TRBJ1-3; 8 bases fit TRBD1. V was pared by 1 base and J by 12 bases, with 5 bases of the junction left unmatched. The CDR3 is 13 residues long. This CDR3 is CASSLGVGQGIYF. The DNA of the CDR3 is TGTGCCAGCAGTTTAGGTGTTGGACAGGGCATATATTTT.

The chain combines TRBV28 with TRBJ2-3; TRBD2 matches at 7 bases. The ends lost 2 bases at V and 6 bases at J; junction bases unmatched: 14. Germline lookup yields CDR1 MDHEN and CDR2 SYDVKM. This CDR3 comprises 17 residues. CDR3 protein: CASSLSPAGTRWDTQYF. As DNA, the CDR3 is TGTGCCAGCAGTTTAAGTCCAGCGGGGACCCGCTGGGATACGCAGTATTTT.

The genes are TRBV18 and TRBJ1-4, with 10 bases identical to TRBD1. Germline values: CDR1 KGHSH, CDR2 LQKENI. This CDR3 spans 15 amino acids. J gave up 7 bases and V 2 bases, and 4 bases lay outside the gene matches. CDR3 sequence: CASSPMTGGTEKLFF. The CDR3 DNA follows: TGTGCCAGCTCACCAATGACAGGGGGCACTGAAAAACTGTTTTTT.